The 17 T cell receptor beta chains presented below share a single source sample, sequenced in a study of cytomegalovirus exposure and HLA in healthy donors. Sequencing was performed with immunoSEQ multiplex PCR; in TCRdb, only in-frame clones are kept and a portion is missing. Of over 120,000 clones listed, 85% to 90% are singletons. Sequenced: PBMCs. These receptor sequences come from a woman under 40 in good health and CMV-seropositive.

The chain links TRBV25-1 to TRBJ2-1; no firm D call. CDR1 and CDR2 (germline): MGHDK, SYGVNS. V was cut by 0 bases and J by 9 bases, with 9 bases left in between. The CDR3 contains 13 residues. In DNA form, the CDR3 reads TGTGCCAGCAGTGAATACGGGTTAGGTGAGCAGTTCTTC. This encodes CASSEYGLGEQFF.

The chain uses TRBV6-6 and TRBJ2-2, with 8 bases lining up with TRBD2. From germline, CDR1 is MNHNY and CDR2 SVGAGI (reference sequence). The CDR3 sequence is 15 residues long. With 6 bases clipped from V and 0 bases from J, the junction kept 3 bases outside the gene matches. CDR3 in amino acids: CASRETSANTGELFF. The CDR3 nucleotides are TGTGCCAGCAGGGAGACTAGCGCGAACACCGGGGAGCTGTTTTTT.

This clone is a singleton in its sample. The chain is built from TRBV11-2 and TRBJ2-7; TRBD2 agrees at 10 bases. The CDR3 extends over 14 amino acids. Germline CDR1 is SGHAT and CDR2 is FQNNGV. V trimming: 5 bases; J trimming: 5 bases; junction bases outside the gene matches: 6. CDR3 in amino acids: CASSPLAGRNEQYF. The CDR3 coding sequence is TGTGCCAGCAGCCCACTAGCGGGGCGGAACGAGCAGTACTTC.

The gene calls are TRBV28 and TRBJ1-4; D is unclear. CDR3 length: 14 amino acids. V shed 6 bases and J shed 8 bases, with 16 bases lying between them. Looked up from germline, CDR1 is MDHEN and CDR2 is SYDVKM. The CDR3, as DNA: TGTGCCAGCAGACATCAGGCCCCGGAAGAAAAACTGTTTTTT. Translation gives CASRHQAPEEKLFF.

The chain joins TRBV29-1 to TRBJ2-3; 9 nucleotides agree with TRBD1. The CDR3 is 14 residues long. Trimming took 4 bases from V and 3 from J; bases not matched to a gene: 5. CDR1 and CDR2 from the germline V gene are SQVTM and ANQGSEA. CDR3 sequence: CSVAGTGTTDTQYF. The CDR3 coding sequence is TGCAGCGTTGCCGGGACAGGGACAACAGATACGCAGTATTTT.

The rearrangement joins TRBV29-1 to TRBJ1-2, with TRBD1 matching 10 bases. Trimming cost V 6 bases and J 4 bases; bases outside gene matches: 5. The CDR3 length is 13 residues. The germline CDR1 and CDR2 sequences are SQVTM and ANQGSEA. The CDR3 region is CSVGDRGLYGYTF. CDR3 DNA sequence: TGCAGCGTAGGTGACAGGGGGCTCTATGGCTACACCTTC.

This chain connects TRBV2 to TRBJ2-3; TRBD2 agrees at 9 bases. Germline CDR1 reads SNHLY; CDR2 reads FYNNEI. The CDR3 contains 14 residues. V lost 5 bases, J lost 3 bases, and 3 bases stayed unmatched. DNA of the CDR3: TGTGCCAGCAGTCTGACTAGCGGAACAGATACGCAGTATTTT. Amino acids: CASSLTSGTDTQYF.

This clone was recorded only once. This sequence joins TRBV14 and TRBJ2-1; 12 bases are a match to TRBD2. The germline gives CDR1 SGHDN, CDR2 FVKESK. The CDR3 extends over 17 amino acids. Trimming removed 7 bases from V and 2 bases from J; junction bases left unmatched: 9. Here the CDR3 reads CASKPTSGSTAYNEQFF. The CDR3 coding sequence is TGTGCCAGCAAACCGACTAGCGGGAGTACCGCCTACAATGAGCAGTTCTTC.

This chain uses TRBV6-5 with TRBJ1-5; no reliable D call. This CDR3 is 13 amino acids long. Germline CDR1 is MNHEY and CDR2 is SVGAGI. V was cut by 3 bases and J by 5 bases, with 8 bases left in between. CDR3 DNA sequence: TGTGCCAGCAGTTATGCGGTAGATCAGCCCCAGCATTTT. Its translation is CASSYAVDQPQHF.

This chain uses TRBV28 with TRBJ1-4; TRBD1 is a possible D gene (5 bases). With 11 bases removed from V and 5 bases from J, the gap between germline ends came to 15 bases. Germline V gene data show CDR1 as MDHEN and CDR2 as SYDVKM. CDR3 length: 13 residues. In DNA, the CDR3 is TGTGCCGGGGGGGGACTCCAAAATGAAAAACTGTTTTTT. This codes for CAGGGLQNEKLFF.

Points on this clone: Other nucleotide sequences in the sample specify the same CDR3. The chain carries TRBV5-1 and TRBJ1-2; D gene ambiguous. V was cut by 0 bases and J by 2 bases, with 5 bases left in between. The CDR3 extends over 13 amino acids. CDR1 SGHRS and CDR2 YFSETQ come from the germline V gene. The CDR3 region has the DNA TGCGCCAGCAGCTTGGGACAAAACTATGGCTACACCTTC. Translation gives CASSLGQNYGYTF.

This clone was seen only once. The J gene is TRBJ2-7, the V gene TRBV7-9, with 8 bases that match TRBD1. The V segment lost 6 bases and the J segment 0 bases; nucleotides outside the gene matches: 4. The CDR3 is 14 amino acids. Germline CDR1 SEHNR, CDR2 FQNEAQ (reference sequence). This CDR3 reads CASSRQGISYEQYF. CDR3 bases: TGTGCCAGCAGTCGACAGGGGATCTCCTACGAGCAGTACTTC.

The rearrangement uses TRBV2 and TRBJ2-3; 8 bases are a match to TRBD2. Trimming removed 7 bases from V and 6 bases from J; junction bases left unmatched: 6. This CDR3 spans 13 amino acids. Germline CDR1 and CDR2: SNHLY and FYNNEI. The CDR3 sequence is CASTGGLGDTQYF. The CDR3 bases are TGTGCCAGCACGGGGGGGCTAGGGGATACGCAGTATTTT.

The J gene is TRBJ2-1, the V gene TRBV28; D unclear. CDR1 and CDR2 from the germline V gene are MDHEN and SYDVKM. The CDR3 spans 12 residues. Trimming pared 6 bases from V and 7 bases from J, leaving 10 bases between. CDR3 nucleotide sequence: TGTGCCAGCAGGCCTCAGGTGAATGAGCAGTTCTTC. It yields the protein CASRPQVNEQFF.

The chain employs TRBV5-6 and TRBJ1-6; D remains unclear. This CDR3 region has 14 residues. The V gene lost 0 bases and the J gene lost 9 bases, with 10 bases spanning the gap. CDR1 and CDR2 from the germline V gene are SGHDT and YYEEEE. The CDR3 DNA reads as TGTGCCAGCAGCTTGGCAGGATACGGTTCACCCCTCCACTTT. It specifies CASSLAGYGSPLHF.

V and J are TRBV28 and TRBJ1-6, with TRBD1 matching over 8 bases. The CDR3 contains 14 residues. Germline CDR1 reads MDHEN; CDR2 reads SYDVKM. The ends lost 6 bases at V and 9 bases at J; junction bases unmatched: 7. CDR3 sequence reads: CASSYTGTGSPLHF. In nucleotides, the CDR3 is TGTGCCAGCAGCTATACAGGGACAGGTTCACCCCTCCACTTT.

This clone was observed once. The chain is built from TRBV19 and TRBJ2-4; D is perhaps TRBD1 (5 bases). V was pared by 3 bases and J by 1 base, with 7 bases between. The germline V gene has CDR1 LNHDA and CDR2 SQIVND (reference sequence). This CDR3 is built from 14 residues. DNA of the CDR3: TGTGCCAGTAGTATCGACAGCGCCAAAAACATTCAGTACTTC. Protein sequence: CASSIDSAKNIQYF.